This T cell receptor beta chain originates from a study of blood T cell repertoires in COVID-19. Study-level background: Some COVID-19 samples were acute and others convalescent; all came from the United States, Italy and Spain. T cells, B-cell-depleted T cells, or PBMCs provided the cDNA or gDNA that served as material.

CDR3 size: 12 residues. The V gene lost 5 bases and the J gene lost 5 bases, with 6 bases spanning the gap. Germline V lookup: CDR1 PRHDT, CDR2 FYEKMQ (reference sequence). As originally analysed: Estimation of nucleated cell counts was performed using reference gene primer amplification. Clones were read by immunoSEQ multiplex PCR, and TCRdb kept only the in-frame ones, dropping some. That table gives V, J and clone size, and the DNA gave D and trimming. This sample has 90,000 to 100,000 clones; 70% to 90% occur once, and the top ten carry about 4.2%. The chain joins TRBV13 to TRBJ2-2, with a possible D match to TRBD2 (5 bases). The sequencing sample was made of peripheral blood. The origin of this receptor is a man between 65 and 85 years old with acute or convalescent COVID-19. The CDR3, as DNA: TGTGCCAGCAGCCGGACTACCGGGGAGCTGTTTTTT. Residues: CASSRTTGELFF.